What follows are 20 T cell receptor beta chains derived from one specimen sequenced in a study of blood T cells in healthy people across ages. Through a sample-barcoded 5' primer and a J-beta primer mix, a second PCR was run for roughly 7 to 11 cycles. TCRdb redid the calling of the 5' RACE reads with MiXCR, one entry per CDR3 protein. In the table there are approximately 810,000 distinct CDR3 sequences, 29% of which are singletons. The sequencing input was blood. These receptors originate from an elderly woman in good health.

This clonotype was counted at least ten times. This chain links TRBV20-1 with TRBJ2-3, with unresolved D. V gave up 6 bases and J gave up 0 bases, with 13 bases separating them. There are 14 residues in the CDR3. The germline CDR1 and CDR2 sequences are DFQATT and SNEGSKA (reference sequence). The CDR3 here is CSAHSRGSTDTQYF. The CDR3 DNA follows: TGCAGTGCCCACTCCAGAGGTAGCACAGATACGCAGTATTTT.

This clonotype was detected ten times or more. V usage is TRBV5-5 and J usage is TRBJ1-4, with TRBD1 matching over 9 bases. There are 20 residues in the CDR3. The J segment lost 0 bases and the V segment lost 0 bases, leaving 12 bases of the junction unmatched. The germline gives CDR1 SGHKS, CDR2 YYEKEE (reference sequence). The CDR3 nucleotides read TGTGCCAGCAGCTTGGTGTTTTCGGACAGGGGAAGATCAACTAATGAAAAACTGTTTTTT. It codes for CASSLVFSDRGRSTNEKLFF. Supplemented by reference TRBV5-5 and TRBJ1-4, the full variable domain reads DAGVTQSPTHLIKTRGQQVTLRCSPISGHKSVSWYQQVLGQGPQFIFQYYEKEERGRGNFPDRFSARQFPNYSSELNVNALLLGDSALYLCASSLVFSDRGRSTNEKLFFGSGTQLSVL.

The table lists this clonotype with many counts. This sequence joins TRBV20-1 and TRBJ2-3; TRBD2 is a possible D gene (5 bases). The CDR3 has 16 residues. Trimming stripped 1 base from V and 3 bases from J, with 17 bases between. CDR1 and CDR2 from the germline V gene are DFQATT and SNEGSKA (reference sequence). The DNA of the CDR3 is TGCAGTGCTAGAGGGGAGAAACCCTTGGGGACAGATACGCAGTATTTT. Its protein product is CSARGEKPLGTDTQYF.

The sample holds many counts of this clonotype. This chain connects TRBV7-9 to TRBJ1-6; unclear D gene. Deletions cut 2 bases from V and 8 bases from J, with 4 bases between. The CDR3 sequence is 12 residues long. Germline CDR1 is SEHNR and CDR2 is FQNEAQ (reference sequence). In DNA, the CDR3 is TGTGCCAGCAGCTTAATTGATTCACCCCTCCACTTT. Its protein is CASSLIDSPLHF.

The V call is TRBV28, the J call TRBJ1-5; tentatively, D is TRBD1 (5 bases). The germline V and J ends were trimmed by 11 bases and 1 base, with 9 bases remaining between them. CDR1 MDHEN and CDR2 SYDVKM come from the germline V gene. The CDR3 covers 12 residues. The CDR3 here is CAGGESNQPQHF. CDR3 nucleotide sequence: TGTGCCGGGGGGGAAAGCAATCAGCCCCAGCATTTT.

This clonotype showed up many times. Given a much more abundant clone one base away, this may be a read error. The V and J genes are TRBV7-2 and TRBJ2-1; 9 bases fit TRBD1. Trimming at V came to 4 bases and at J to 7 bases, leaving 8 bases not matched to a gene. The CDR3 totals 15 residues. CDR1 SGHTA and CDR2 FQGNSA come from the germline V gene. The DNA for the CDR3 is TGTGCCAGCAGCTCCCCCGGGACAGGGTGGAATGAGCAGTTCTTC. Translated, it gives CASSSPGTGWNEQFF. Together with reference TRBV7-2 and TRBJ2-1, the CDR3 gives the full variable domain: GAGVSQSPSNKVTEKGKDVELRCDPISGHTALYWYRQSLGQGLEFLIYFQGNSAPDKSGLPSDRFSAERTGGSVSTLTIQRTQQEDSAVYLCASSSPGTGWNEQFFGPGTRLTVL.

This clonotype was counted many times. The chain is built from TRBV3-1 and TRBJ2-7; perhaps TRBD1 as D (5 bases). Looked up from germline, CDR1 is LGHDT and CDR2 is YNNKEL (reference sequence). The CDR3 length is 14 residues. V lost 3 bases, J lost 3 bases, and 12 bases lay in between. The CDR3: CASSHSRVGYEQYF. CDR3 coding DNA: TGTGCCAGCAGCCACTCCAGGGTTGGCTACGAGCAGTACTTC.

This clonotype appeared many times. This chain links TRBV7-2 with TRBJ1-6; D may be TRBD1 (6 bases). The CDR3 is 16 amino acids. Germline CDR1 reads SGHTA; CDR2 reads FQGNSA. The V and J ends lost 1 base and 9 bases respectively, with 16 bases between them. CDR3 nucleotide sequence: TGTGCCAGCAGCTTAGTTTCCACAGGGACGACTTCACCCCTCCACTTT. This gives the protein CASSLVSTGTTSPLHF.

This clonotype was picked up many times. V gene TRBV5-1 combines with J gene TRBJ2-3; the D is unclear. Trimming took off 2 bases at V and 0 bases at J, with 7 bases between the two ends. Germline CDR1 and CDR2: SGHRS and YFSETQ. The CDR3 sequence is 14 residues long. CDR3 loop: CASSLSESTDTQYF. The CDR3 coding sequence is TGCGCCAGCAGCTTATCGGAGAGCACAGATACGCAGTATTTT.

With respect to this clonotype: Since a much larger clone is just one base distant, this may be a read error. CDR3 region: CSASRGKCDEQYF. The CDR3, as DNA: TGCAGTGCTTCAAGGGGGAAGTGTGACGAGCAGTACTTC. The rearrangement joins TRBV20-1 to TRBJ2-7, with D possibly TRBD1 on 6 matching bases. This CDR3 has 13 amino acids. V lost 5 bases and J 5 bases, leaving 16 bases between the germline ends. From germline, CDR1 is DFQATT and CDR2 SNEGSKA (reference sequence).

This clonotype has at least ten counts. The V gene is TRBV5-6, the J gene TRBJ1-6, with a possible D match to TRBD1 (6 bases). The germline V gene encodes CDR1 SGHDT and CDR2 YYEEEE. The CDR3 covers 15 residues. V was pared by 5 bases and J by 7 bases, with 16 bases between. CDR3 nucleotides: TGTGCCAGCAGTAGGACAGTGGCGAGCAATTCACCCCTCCACTTT. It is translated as CASSRTVASNSPLHF. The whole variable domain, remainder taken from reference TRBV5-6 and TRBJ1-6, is DAGVTQSPTHLIKTRGQQVTLRCSPKSGHDTVSWYQQALGQGPQFIFQYYEEEERQRGNFPDRFSGHQFPNYSSELNVNALLLGDSALYLCASSRTVASNSPLHFGNGTRLTVT.

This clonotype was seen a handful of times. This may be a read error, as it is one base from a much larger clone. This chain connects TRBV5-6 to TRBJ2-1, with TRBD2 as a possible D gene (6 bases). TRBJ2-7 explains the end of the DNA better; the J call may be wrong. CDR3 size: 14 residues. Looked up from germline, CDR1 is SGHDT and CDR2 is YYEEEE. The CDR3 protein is CASEGRKAYNEQYF. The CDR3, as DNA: TGTGCCAGCGAGGGGAGGAAGGCCTACAATGAGCAGTACTTC.

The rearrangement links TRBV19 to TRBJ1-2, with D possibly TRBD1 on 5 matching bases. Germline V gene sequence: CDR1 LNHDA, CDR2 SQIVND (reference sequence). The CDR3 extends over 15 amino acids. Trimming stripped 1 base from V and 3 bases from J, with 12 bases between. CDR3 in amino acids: CASSIGKTEYYGYTF. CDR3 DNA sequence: TGTGCCAGTAGTATAGGGAAGACAGAATACTATGGCTACACCTTC.

The CDR3 nucleotides are TGTGCCAGCAGCTCGGGACTAGCCGGGGAGGGCAACATTCAGTACTTC. Protein: CASSSGLAGEGNIQYF. The genes are TRBV11-2 and TRBJ2-4; 9 bases line up with TRBD2. Unmatched junction bases numbered 11, after V lost 4 bases and J lost 7 bases. This CDR3 has 16 residues. Germline loops: CDR1 SGHAT, CDR2 FQNNGV.

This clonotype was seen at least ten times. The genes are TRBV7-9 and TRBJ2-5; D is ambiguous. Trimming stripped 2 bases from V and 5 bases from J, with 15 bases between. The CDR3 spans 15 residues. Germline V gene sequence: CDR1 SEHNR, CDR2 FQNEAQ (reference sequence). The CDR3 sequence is CASSLNVKGVETQYF. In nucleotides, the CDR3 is TGTGCCAGCAGCTTAAACGTCAAAGGCGTGGAGACCCAGTACTTC.

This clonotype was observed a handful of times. The CDR3 DNA is TGTGCCAGCAGCTTAGTCCCCACAGGGACCAGCAATCAGCCCCAGCATTTT. This codes for CASSLVPTGTSNQPQHF. The gene calls are TRBV7-2 and TRBJ1-5, with D possibly matching TRBD1 (6 bases). Germline assignment: CDR1 SGHTA and CDR2 FQGNSA. The V end lost 1 base, the J end lost 1 base, and 14 bases lay between the germline ends. The CDR3 is 17 amino acids.

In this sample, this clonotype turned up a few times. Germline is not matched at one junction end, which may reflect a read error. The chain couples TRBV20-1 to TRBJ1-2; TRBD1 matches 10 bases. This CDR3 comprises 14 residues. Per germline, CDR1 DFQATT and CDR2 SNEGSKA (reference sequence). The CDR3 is CSANARQGAFGHTF. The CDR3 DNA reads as TGCAGTGCTAACGCGAGACAGGGGGCTTTTGGCCACACCTTC.

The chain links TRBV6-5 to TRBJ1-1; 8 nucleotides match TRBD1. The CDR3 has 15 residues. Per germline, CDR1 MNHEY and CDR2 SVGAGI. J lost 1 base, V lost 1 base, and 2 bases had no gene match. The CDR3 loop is CASSYLGQANTEAFF. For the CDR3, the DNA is TGTGCCAGCAGTTACTTGGGACAGGCGAACACTGAAGCTTTCTTT.

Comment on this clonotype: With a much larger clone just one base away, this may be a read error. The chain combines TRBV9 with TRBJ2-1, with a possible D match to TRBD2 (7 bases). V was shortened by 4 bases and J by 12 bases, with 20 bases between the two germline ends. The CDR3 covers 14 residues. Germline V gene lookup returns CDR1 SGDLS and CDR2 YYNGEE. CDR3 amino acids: CASSTSSGRGGQFF. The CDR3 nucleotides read TGTGCCAGCAGCACCTCTAGCGGCCGAGGGGGGCAGTTCTTC.

CDR3 nucleotides: TGTGCCAGCAGCTTAACCGGGTCCGACGAGCAGTACTTC. Amino acid sequence: CASSLTGSDEQYF. The rearrangement uses TRBV7-3 and TRBJ2-7; no definite D call. The germline V gene has CDR1 SGHTA and CDR2 FQGTGA. V shed 0 bases and J shed 5 bases, with 8 bases lying between them. This CDR3 comprises 13 residues.